Listed below are T cell receptor beta chains from one sample, sequenced in a study of shared clonotypes between healthy human individuals. The protocol was immunoSEQ multiplex PCR, while the TCRdb copy is restricted to in-frame clones and leaves out a portion. The sample includes some 1,600,000 clones, under 99% of them seen just once. Sequencing was done on a sample of naive CD4+ T cells sorted from blood. The source is a man younger than 40 in good health. The CDR3 runs from the conserved cysteine through the conserved F or W. The order of the fields is clone size, V gene, CDR3 length, D gene, J gene, CDR3 protein, CDR3 DNA. The D gene is left open where the match is weak. Expanded clones get a size class; other rows say once, few or many, or leave the size out.

clone size: .
V gene: TRBV7-2
CDR3 length: 15
D gene: .
J gene: TRBJ2-1
CDR3 protein: CASSSAFSSYNEQFF
CDR3 DNA: TGTGCCAGCAGCTCAGCGTTTAGCTCCTACAATGAGCAGTTCTTC

clone size: .
V gene: TRBV4-2
CDR3 length: 16
D gene: TRBD1
J gene: TRBJ1-1
CDR3 protein: CASSQDERQGPTEAFF
CDR3 DNA: TGTGCCAGCAGCCAAGATGAGAGACAGGGTCCCACTGAAGCTTTCTTT

clone size: .
V gene: TRBV10-1
CDR3 length: 16
D gene: TRBD1
J gene: TRBJ2-7
CDR3 protein: CASSESNRGLIYEQYF
CDR3 DNA: TGCGCCAGCAGTGAGTCGAACAGGGGTCTAATCTACGAGCAGTACTTC

clone size: .
V gene: TRBV11-3
CDR3 length: 14
D gene: .
J gene: TRBJ2-2
CDR3 protein: CASNQGGNTGELFF
CDR3 DNA: TGTGCCAGCAACCAGGGGGGGAACACCGGGGAGCTGTTTTTT

clone size: .
V gene: TRBV4-2
CDR3 length: 12
D gene: .
J gene: TRBJ2-2
CDR3 protein: CASSHPTGELFF
CDR3 DNA: TGTGCCAGCAGCCACCCCACAGGGGAGCTGTTTTTT

clone size: .
V gene: TRBV5-1
CDR3 length: 14
D gene: .
J gene: TRBJ1-2
CDR3 protein: CASSFGGRAYGYTF
CDR3 DNA: TGCGCCAGCAGCTTCGGGGGGCGCGCCTATGGCTACACCTTC

clone size: .
V gene: TRBV5-1
CDR3 length: 14
D gene: TRBD1
J gene: TRBJ2-3
CDR3 protein: CASTGQGAKDTQYF
CDR3 DNA: TGCGCCAGCACGGGACAGGGGGCCAAAGATACGCAGTATTTT

clone size: .
V gene: TRBV9
CDR3 length: 14
D gene: TRBD1
J gene: TRBJ1-2
CDR3 protein: CASSVGQGAYGYTF
CDR3 DNA: TGTGCCAGCAGCGTAGGACAGGGGGCCTATGGCTACACCTTC

clone size: .
V gene: TRBV20-1
CDR3 length: 10
D gene: .
J gene: TRBJ2-3
CDR3 protein: CSARVDTQYF
CDR3 DNA: TGCAGTGCTAGAGTAGATACGCAGTATTTT

clone size: once
V gene: TRBV7-3
CDR3 length: 13
D gene: .
J gene: TRBJ2-5
CDR3 protein: CASSLQIQETQYF
CDR3 DNA: TGTGCCAGCAGCTTACAAATCCAAGAGACCCAGTACTTC

clone size: .
V gene: TRBV5-1
CDR3 length: 12
D gene: .
J gene: TRBJ2-1
CDR3 protein: CASSLAYNEQFF
CDR3 DNA: TGCGCCAGCAGCTTGGCATACAATGAGCAGTTCTTC

clone size: .
V gene: TRBV29-1
CDR3 length: 12
D gene: .
J gene: TRBJ2-2
CDR3 protein: CSVGLRAGELFF
CDR3 DNA: TGCAGCGTTGGCCTCAGGGCCGGGGAGCTGTTTTTT

clone size: .
V gene: TRBV29-1
CDR3 length: 15
D gene: TRBD2
J gene: TRBJ2-5
CDR3 protein: CSGFASGRGQETQYF
CDR3 DNA: TGCAGCGGTTTTGCTAGCGGGAGGGGACAAGAGACCCAGTACTTC

clone size: once
V gene: TRBV28
CDR3 length: 16
D gene: .
J gene: TRBJ2-3
CDR3 protein: CASSTRPTWSADTQYF
CDR3 DNA: TGTGCCAGCAGTACCCGCCCTACCTGGTCCGCAGATACGCAGTATTTT

clone size: .
V gene: TRBV5-1
CDR3 length: 13
D gene: .
J gene: TRBJ1-1
CDR3 protein: CASSVDPEAEAFF
CDR3 DNA: TGCGCCAGCAGCGTCGATCCTGAGGCTGAAGCTTTCTTT

clone size: .
V gene: TRBV9
CDR3 length: 14
D gene: TRBD2
J gene: TRBJ2-2
CDR3 protein: CASSSGRKTGELFF
CDR3 DNA: TGTGCCAGCAGCAGCGGGAGGAAAACCGGGGAGCTGTTTTTT

clone size: .
V gene: TRBV5-1
CDR3 length: 14
D gene: .
J gene: TRBJ2-7
CDR3 protein: CASSFQAVGYEQYF
CDR3 DNA: TGCGCCAGCAGCTTCCAAGCGGTAGGCTACGAGCAGTACTTC

clone size: .
V gene: TRBV28
CDR3 length: 17
D gene: TRBD1
J gene: TRBJ2-6
CDR3 protein: CASSPDRGLLGANVLTF
CDR3 DNA: TGTGCCAGCAGTCCTGACAGGGGGCTCTTGGGGGCCAACGTCCTGACTTTC

clone size: .
V gene: TRBV5-4
CDR3 length: 13
D gene: .
J gene: TRBJ1-1
CDR3 protein: CASSLWTTTEAFF
CDR3 DNA: TGTGCCAGCAGCTTGTGGACTACTACTGAAGCTTTCTTT

clone size: .
V gene: TRBV5-5
CDR3 length: 18
D gene: TRBD1
J gene: TRBJ2-5
CDR3 protein: CASSLRLRGTGIRETQYF
CDR3 DNA: TGTGCCAGCAGCTTGCGGCTCCGTGGGACAGGCATCCGGGAGACCCAGTACTTC

clone size: .
V gene: TRBV7-8
CDR3 length: 15
D gene: .
J gene: TRBJ1-2
CDR3 protein: CASSLEMGHLYGYTF
CDR3 DNA: TGTGCCAGCAGCTTAGAGATGGGACATCTCTATGGCTACACCTTC

clone size: .
V gene: TRBV5-1
CDR3 length: 15
D gene: .
J gene: TRBJ2-5
CDR3 protein: CASSLAGGSQETQYF
CDR3 DNA: TGCGCCAGCAGCTTGGCCGGAGGCAGCCAAGAGACCCAGTACTTC

clone size: .
V gene: TRBV28
CDR3 length: 16
D gene: TRBD2
J gene: TRBJ2-2
CDR3 protein: CASSSISGRDTGELFF
CDR3 DNA: TGTGCCAGCAGTTCCATTAGCGGGAGAGACACCGGGGAGCTGTTTTTT

clone size: .
V gene: TRBV19
CDR3 length: 14
D gene: .
J gene: TRBJ1-3
CDR3 protein: CASSLKSSGNTIYF
CDR3 DNA: TGTGCCAGTAGCCTCAAGAGCTCTGGAAACACCATATATTTT

clone size: .
V gene: TRBV10-3
CDR3 length: 13
D gene: .
J gene: TRBJ2-2
CDR3 protein: CAISGASTGELFF
CDR3 DNA: TGTGCCATCAGTGGGGCGAGCACCGGGGAGCTGTTTTTT

clone size: .
V gene: TRBV7-7
CDR3 length: 16
D gene: .
J gene: TRBJ2-3
CDR3 protein: CASSLGWTPAEDTQYF
CDR3 DNA: TGTGCTAGCAGCTTAGGATGGACCCCAGCGGAGGATACGCAGTATTTT

clone size: .
V gene: TRBV10-3
CDR3 length: 15
D gene: TRBD1
J gene: TRBJ2-7
CDR3 protein: CAISAWTGVVGEQYF
CDR3 DNA: TGTGCCATCAGCGCCTGGACAGGCGTCGTAGGAGAGCAGTACTTC

clone size: .
V gene: TRBV27
CDR3 length: 18
D gene: .
J gene: TRBJ2-1
CDR3 protein: CASRRVHHTSSSYNEQFF
CDR3 DNA: TGTGCCAGCCGCCGGGTCCACCATACTTCGAGCTCCTACAATGAGCAGTTCTTC

clone size: .
V gene: TRBV5-1
CDR3 length: 14
D gene: .
J gene: TRBJ2-5
CDR3 protein: CASSLAGGQETQYF
CDR3 DNA: TGCGCCAGCAGCTTGGCCGGGGGGCAGGAGACCCAGTACTTC

clone size: .
V gene: TRBV27
CDR3 length: 16
D gene: TRBD1
J gene: TRBJ1-1
CDR3 protein: CASSLGTGFVNTEAFF
CDR3 DNA: TGTGCCAGCAGTTTGGGGACAGGGTTTGTGAACACTGAAGCTTTCTTT

clone size: .
V gene: TRBV19
CDR3 length: 16
D gene: .
J gene: TRBJ1-5
CDR3 protein: CASSGLGVESNQPQHF
CDR3 DNA: TGTGCCAGTAGTGGGTTAGGGGTTGAAAGCAATCAGCCCCAGCATTTT

clone size: .
V gene: TRBV20-1
CDR3 length: 8
D gene: TRBD2
J gene: TRBJ2-3
CDR3 protein: CSGGAQYF
CDR3 DNA: TGCAGCGGGGGGGCGCAGTATTTT

clone size: .
V gene: TRBV14
CDR3 length: 14
D gene: TRBD2
J gene: TRBJ2-7
CDR3 protein: CASSQKAGGREQYF
CDR3 DNA: TGTGCCAGCAGCCAAAAAGCGGGAGGACGGGAGCAGTACTTC

clone size: .
V gene: TRBV9
CDR3 length: 15
D gene: .
J gene: TRBJ2-3
CDR3 protein: CASSVSGAGTDTQYF
CDR3 DNA: TGTGCCAGCAGCGTTAGTGGAGCGGGCACAGATACGCAGTATTTT

clone size: .
V gene: TRBV5-1
CDR3 length: 15
D gene: TRBD2
J gene: TRBJ2-3
CDR3 protein: CASSWTSGSSDTQYF
CDR3 DNA: TGCGCCAGCAGCTGGACTAGCGGGAGTTCAGATACGCAGTATTTT

clone size: .
V gene: TRBV5-6
CDR3 length: 14
D gene: .
J gene: TRBJ1-3
CDR3 protein: CASSSGQRRGTIYF
CDR3 DNA: TGTGCCAGCAGCTCCGGACAGAGACGAGGCACCATATATTTT

clone size: .
V gene: TRBV5-6
CDR3 length: 15
D gene: TRBD1
J gene: TRBJ2-3
CDR3 protein: CASSLPGQGSDTQYF
CDR3 DNA: TGTGCCAGCAGCTTACCGGGACAGGGATCAGATACGCAGTATTTT

clone size: .
V gene: TRBV29-1
CDR3 length: 14
D gene: TRBD2
J gene: TRBJ2-3
CDR3 protein: CSVVSGRLTDTQYF
CDR3 DNA: TGCAGCGTAGTCAGCGGGAGGCTCACAGATACGCAGTATTTT

clone size: .
V gene: TRBV5-5
CDR3 length: 13
D gene: .
J gene: TRBJ1-1
CDR3 protein: CASSSGRSNGAFF
CDR3 DNA: TGTGCCAGCAGCTCCGGACGATCCAACGGAGCTTTCTTT

clone size: .
V gene: TRBV5-1
CDR3 length: 15
D gene: TRBD1
J gene: TRBJ2-7
CDR3 protein: CASRTGTGGFYEQYF
CDR3 DNA: TGCGCCAGCAGGACCGGGACAGGGGGTTTCTACGAGCAGTACTTC

clone size: .
V gene: TRBV19
CDR3 length: 14
D gene: .
J gene: TRBJ2-1
CDR3 protein: CASVRKEGTDEQFF
CDR3 DNA: TGTGCCAGCGTGCGGAAAGAGGGCACCGATGAGCAGTTCTTC